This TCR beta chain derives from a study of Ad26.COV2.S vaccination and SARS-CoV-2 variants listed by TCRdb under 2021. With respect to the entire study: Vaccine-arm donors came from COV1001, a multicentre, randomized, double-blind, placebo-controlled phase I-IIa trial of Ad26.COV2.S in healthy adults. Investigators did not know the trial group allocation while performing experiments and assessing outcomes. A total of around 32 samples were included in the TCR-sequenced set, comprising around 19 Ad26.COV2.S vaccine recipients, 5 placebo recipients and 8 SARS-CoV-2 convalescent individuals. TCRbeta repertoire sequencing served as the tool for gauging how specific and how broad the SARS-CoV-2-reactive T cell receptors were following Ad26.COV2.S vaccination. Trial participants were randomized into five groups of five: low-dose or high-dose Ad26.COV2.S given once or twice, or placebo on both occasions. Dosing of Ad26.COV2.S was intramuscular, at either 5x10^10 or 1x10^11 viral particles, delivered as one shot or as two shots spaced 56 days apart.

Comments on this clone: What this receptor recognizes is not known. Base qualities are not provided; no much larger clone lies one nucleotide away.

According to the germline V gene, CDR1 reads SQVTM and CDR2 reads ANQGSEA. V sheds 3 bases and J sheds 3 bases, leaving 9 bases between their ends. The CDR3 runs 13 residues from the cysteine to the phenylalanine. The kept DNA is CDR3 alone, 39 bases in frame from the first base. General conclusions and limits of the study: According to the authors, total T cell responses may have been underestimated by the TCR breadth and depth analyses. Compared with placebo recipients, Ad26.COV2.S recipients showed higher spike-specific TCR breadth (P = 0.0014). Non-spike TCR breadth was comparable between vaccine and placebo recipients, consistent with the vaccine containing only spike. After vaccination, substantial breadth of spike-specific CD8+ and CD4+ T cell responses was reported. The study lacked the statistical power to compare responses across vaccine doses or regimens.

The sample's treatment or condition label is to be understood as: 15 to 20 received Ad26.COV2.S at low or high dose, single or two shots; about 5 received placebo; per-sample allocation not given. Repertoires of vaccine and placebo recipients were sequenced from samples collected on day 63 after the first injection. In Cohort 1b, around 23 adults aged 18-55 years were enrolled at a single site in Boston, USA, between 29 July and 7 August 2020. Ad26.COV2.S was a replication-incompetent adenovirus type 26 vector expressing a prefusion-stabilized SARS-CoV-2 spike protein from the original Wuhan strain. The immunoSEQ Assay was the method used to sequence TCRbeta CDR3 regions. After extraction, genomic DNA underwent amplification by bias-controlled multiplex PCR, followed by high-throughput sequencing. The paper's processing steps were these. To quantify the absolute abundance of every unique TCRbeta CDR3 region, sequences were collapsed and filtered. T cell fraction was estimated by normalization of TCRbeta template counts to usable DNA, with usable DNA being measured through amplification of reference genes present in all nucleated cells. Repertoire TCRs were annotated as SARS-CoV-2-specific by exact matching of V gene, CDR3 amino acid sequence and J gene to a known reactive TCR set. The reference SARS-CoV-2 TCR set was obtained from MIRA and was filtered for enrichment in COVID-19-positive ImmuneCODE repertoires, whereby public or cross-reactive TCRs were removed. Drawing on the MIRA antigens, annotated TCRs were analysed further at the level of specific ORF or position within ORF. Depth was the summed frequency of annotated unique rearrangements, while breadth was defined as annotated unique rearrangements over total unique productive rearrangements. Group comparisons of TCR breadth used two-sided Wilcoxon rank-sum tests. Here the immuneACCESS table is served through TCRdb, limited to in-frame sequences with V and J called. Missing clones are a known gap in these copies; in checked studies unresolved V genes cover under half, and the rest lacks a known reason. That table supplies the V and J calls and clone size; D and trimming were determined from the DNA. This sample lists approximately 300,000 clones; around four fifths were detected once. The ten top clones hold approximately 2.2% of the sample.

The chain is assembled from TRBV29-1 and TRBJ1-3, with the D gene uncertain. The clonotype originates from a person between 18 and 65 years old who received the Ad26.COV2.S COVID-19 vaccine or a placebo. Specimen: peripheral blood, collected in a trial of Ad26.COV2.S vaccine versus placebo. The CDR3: CSVEMGLGNTIYF. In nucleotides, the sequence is TGCAGCGTTGAGATGGGCCTTGGAAACACCATATATTTT. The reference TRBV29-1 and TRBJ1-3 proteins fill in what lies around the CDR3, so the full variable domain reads SAVISQKPSRDICQRGTSLTIQCQVDSQVTMMFWYRQQPGQSLTLIATANQGSEATYESGFVIDKFPISRPNLTFSTLTVSNMSPEDSSIYLCSVEMGLGNTIYFGEGSWLTVV.